This T cell receptor beta chain was identified during a study of CD8 T cells in ankylosing spondylitis (dated by TCRdb to the late 2010s). As for the study more broadly: T cell receptor beta repertoires were profiled in healthy donors and ankylosing spondylitis patients so that disease-linked TCR variants could be found. The whole study cohort included about a hundred healthy donors and around 24 ankylosing spondylitis patients. Samples of peripheral blood were taken, and for ankylosing spondylitis patients, synovial fluid was collected as well.

The sample holds many counts of this clonotype. Its antigen specificity is not known. The input lacks base qualities; no much larger clone sits a single base away. Synovial fluid samples were matched to blood samples from the same ankylosing spondylitis patients. The full study reports these points: A TCR beta motif made up of several highly homologous amino acid variants appeared to be characteristic of blood from ankylosing spondylitis patients. A CD8+ phenotype was shown by the disease-linked clones, which were found at relatively low frequencies in peripheral blood. Some motif variants had previously been reported in the synovial fluid and blood of reactive arthritis patients, which suggests shared mechanisms of disease initiation. According to the report, matched synovial fluid samples from ankylosing spondylitis patients were significantly enriched for the disease-linked clones.

For sequencing, an Illumina HiSeq 2500 was employed. TCR beta libraries were prepared by quantitative 5'-RACE with molecular barcodes. On the study's bioinformatics: A new computational method based on a probabilistic model of VDJ rearrangement was used to identify disease-linked TCR variants. TCRdb itself trimmed the public reads at Q25 with fastp, ran MiXCR and retained productive beta chains. Rows merge per CDR3 protein into single entries with the most common DNA and genes. What appears here as the V and J calls and clone size reflects TCRdb's work, not the paper's. The sample table shows over 110,000 distinct CDR3 sequences, and roughly 8% are seen once. Roughly 8% of the sample comes from the top ten. From cysteine to phenylalanine, the CDR3 is 14 amino acids long. Only the CDR3 part of the read is kept: 42 bases, read in frame from the first base. Trimming leaves V shorter by 5 bases and J shorter by 4 bases, with the junction holding 5 bases beyond the gene matches.

The sequence links TRBV12-3 or TRBV12-4 to TRBJ1-3; 7 central nucleotides agree with TRBD1. The specimen sequenced was synovial fluid, either unsorted or a sorted T cell fraction (not recorded which). The source is a male donor with ankylosing spondylitis. The DNA sequence is as follows: TGTGCCAGCAGTAACAGGGGCTTAGGAAACACCATATATTTT. This gives the protein CASSNRGLGNTIYF.